Shown below are 12 T cell receptor beta chains from a single sample sequenced in a study of T cells in Graves' hyperthyroidism and ophthalmopathy. The investigators amplified TCR beta CDR3 regions from RNA transcripts. The TCR CDR3 first-round RT-PCR relied on the HTBI primer set. From the multiplex PCR reads, TCRdb called clonotypes with MiXCR, one entry per CDR3 protein. Of approximately 400,000 distinct CDR3 sequences detected, about 16% appear once; the ten largest clones hold less than 35%. The specimen sequenced was blood. Source of these receptors: a woman in her 30s with Graves' hyperthyroidism.

The J gene is TRBJ2-1, the V gene TRBV19; D might be TRBD2 (6 bases). Germline V gene sequence: CDR1 LNHDA, CDR2 SQIVND (reference sequence). Trimming removed 7 bases from V and 2 bases from J, with 15 bases in between. CDR3 length: 15 amino acids. CDR3 nucleotide sequence: TGTGCCAGTAAATGGACGGGAGTTCCCTACAATGAGCAGTTCTTC. Residues: CASKWTGVPYNEQFF.

This clonotype was counted many times. The chain combines TRBV28 with TRBJ2-2; tentative D call: TRBD2 (5 bases). The germline CDR1 and CDR2 sequences are MDHEN and SYDVKM. V lost 10 bases, J lost 5 bases, and 14 bases lay in between. This CDR3 is 13 amino acids long. The CDR3 loop is CAIQTGNTGELFF. CDR3 bases: TGTGCCATCCAGACGGGAAATACCGGGGAGCTGTTTTTT.

V and J are TRBV28 and TRBJ1-1; D remains unclear. V was clipped by 9 bases and J by 4 bases, with 15 bases between them. The germline CDR1 and CDR2 sequences are MDHEN and SYDVKM. The length of the CDR3 is 13 residues. CDR3 DNA sequence: TGTGCCAGTTTAACAGAAGGGCGCACTGAAGCTTTCTTT. As protein: CASLTEGRTEAFF.

There are a few counts of this clonotype. V is TRBV25-1 and J is TRBJ1-1, with 9 bases fitting TRBD1. Losses at the gene ends were 6 bases for V and 6 bases for J; bases not matched to a gene: 5. The CDR3 is 13 amino acids. CDR1 and CDR2 (germline): MGHDK, SYGVNS. The DNA for the CDR3 is TGTGCCAGCAGCGGACAGGGGAAAGCTGAAGCTTTCTTT. Translation: CASSGQGKAEAFF.

This clonotype came up a few times. V gene TRBV6-1 combines with J gene TRBJ1-1, with TRBD1 matching 8 bases. CDR1 is MNHNS and CDR2 is SASEGT in the germline V gene. This CDR3 region has 13 residues. V lost 5 bases, J lost 7 bases, and 6 bases stayed unmatched. The CDR3 loop reads CASSLDRAYEAFF. For the CDR3, the DNA is TGTGCCAGCAGTTTGGACAGGGCCTATGAAGCTTTCTTT.

This clonotype was picked up many times. V is TRBV5-1 and J is TRBJ2-7; D may match TRBD1 or TRBD2 (5 bases each). Germline-derived CDR1 and CDR2 are SGHRS and YFSETQ. The CDR3 runs to 15 residues. The ends were cut back, 0 bases at V and 4 bases at J, with 14 bases in the middle. In nucleotides, the CDR3 is TGCGCCAGCAGCTTGGTAGGGGACCTAACGTACGAGCAGTACTTC. Its protein product is CASSLVGDLTYEQYF.

This clonotype was counted many times. This chain uses TRBV24-1 with TRBJ2-1; 7 positions agree with TRBD1. The V segment lost 6 bases and the J segment 6 bases; nucleotides outside the gene matches: 10. This CDR3 has 15 residues. Germline CDR1 reads KGHDR; CDR2 reads SFDVKD. The CDR3 loop is CATSLGQSPGNEQFF. The CDR3 bases are TGTGCCACCAGTCTGGGACAGTCCCCGGGCAATGAGCAGTTCTTC.

The chain joins TRBV15 to TRBJ1-2, with a tentative D call TRBD1 (5 bases). Germline V gives CDR1 LNHNV, CDR2 YYDKDF (reference sequence). There are 16 residues in the CDR3. V was trimmed by 2 bases and J by 4 bases, leaving 17 bases between them. CDR3 DNA: TGTGCCACCAGCAGACCTGGGGCCGGGGAGCTCTATGGCTACACCTTC. It codes for CATSRPGAGELYGYTF.

This clonotype was recorded many times. The V and J genes are TRBV20-1 and TRBJ2-3; 8 bases line up with TRBD2. The germline CDR1 and CDR2 sequences are DFQATT and SNEGSKA (reference sequence). This CDR3 spans 12 amino acids. Trimming removed 7 bases from V and 3 bases from J; junction bases left unmatched: 3. In DNA form, the CDR3 reads TGCAGTGTAGCTAGCGGGACAGATACGCAGTATTTT. Residues: CSVASGTDTQYF.

The chain is built from TRBV9 and TRBJ1-3; the match to TRBD1 covers 8 bases. The V and J ends lost 1 base and 1 base, in that order; junction bases with no gene match: 4. Germline CDR1 is SGDLS and CDR2 is YYNGEE. CDR3 length: 16 residues. DNA for the CDR3: TGTGCCAGCAGCGTATTGGGACAGGCTTCTGGAAACACCATATATTTT. This gives the protein CASSVLGQASGNTIYF. Drawing the rest from reference TRBV9 and TRBJ1-3, the complete variable domain is DSGVTQTPKHLITATGQRVTLRCSPRSGDLSVYWYQQSLDQGLQFLIQYYNGEERAKGNILERFSAQQFPDLHSELNLSSLELGDSALYFCASSVLGQASGNTIYFGEGSWLTVV.

A few counts support this clonotype. The chain uses TRBV20-1 and TRBJ2-1; 8 bases align to TRBD2. J was trimmed by 0 bases and V by 1 base; bases with no gene match: 5. The CDR3 loop spans 16 amino acids. Germline CDR1 DFQATT, CDR2 SNEGSKA (reference sequence). CDR3 sequence (DNA): TGCAGTGCTAGAGGCCGAGCGGGAGCCTCCTACAATGAGCAGTTCTTC. This sequence encodes CSARGRAGASYNEQFF.

This clonotype was counted a single time. A much larger clone sits a single nucleotide away, making a read error possible. This chain uses TRBV10-3 with TRBJ2-1, with TRBD2 matching 12 bases. The V gene's germline CDR1 is ENHRY and CDR2 SYGVKD. The CDR3 loop spans 17 amino acids. In DNA form, the CDR3 reads TGTGCCATCAAATCTAGCGGGAGGGATAACTCCCACAATGAGCAGTTCTTC. This codes for CAIKSSGRDNSHNEQFF.